This T cell receptor beta chain was identified during a study of CD8 T cells in ankylosing spondylitis. The study, taken as a whole, reports: Characteristic, it appeared, of ankylosing spondylitis blood was a TCR beta motif of eight highly homologous variants.

The CDR3 runs 14 residues. The germline CDR1 and CDR2 sequences are MNHEY and SMNVEV (reference sequence). Trimming removed 3 bases from V and 3 bases from J; junction bases left unmatched: 3. A remark on this clonotype: What it recognizes is unknown.

TCRdb reprocessed the 5' RACE reads via MiXCR and lists one record per CDR3 protein. The sample lists about 220,000 distinct CDR3 sequences; around 18% were seen once. The rearrangement uses TRBV27 and TRBJ2-7; 9 bases fit TRBD2. The sequenced material came from blood, either unsorted or a sorted T cell fraction (not recorded which). The sequence came from a male donor with ankylosing spondylitis. CDR3 in DNA: TGTGCCAGCAGTTTTTGGCGGGAGGGCTACGAGCAGTACTTC. Protein product: CASSFWREGYEQYF.